The clone carrying this T cell receptor (beta chain) has more than one count but fewer than ten. This sample was taken from a study of blood T cell repertoires in COVID-19. Overall study: T cells, B-cell-depleted T cells, or PBMCs provided the cDNA or gDNA that served as material.

Germline V lookup: CDR1 SQVTM, CDR2 ANQGSEA. V lost 2 bases and J lost 5, with 12 bases in between. The CDR3 runs 13 residues. Using immunoSEQ multiplex PCR, the repertoire was profiled, and TCRdb retains in-frame clones only, with some absent. The table has roughly 180,000 clones, about four fifths seen once. The sequence came from a woman aged 55-69 years with COVID-19, enrolled during active disease. The chain is built from TRBV29-1 and TRBJ1-1, with a weak D call TRBD1 (5 bases). Sequencing input: peripheral blood. CDR3 in DNA: TGCAGCGTTGAACAGGGAGGGTGGACTGAAGCTTTCTTT. Amino acids: CSVEQGGWTEAFF.